Listed below are T cell receptor beta chains from one sample, sequenced in a study of cytomegalovirus exposure and HLA in healthy donors. Assay used: immunoSEQ multiplex PCR; TCRdb lists only in-frame clones, some missing. The sample records 75,000 to 100,000 clones, around 64% being singletons. Sequenced material: PBMCs. These receptors originate from a man aged 55 to 70 in good health and CMV-seronegative. Both conserved end residues are part of each CDR3. D genes are given only for firm matches. Not all rows give a size; the values are once, few, many and, for expanded clones, a class.

V: TRBV12-5; size: .; D: .; J: TRBJ2-7; CDR3: CASGGRQYEQYF; DNA: TGTGCTAGTGGTGGACGACAGTACGAGCAGTACTTC
V: TRBV9; size: few; D: .; J: TRBJ1-4; CDR3: CASSTPNEKLFF; DNA: TGTGCCAGCAGTACACCAAATGAAAAACTGTTTTTT
V: TRBV5-4; size: .; D: TRBD1; J: TRBJ2-3; CDR3: CASSPLGQVEADTQYF; DNA: TGTGCCAGCAGCCCGCTGGGACAGGTGGAGGCAGATACGCAGTATTTT
V: TRBV27; size: .; D: .; J: TRBJ2-3; CDR3: CASNREPSTDTQYF; DNA: TGTGCCAGTAACCGGGAGCCTAGCACAGATACGCAGTATTTT
V: TRBV9; size: .; D: TRBD2; J: TRBJ2-3; CDR3: CASSVGGRDTDTQYF; DNA: TGTGCCAGCAGCGTAGGTGGGAGGGACACAGATACGCAGTATTTT
V: TRBV30; size: .; D: .; J: TRBJ1-1; CDR3: CAWSWGGRAFF; DNA: TGTGCCTGGAGTTGGGGGGGGAGAGCTTTCTTT
V: TRBV4-1; size: .; D: TRBD2; J: TRBJ2-7; CDR3: CASSQVPTSDYYEQYF; DNA: TGCGCCAGCAGCCAAGTTCCGACTAGCGATTACTACGAGCAGTACTTC
V: TRBV18; size: .; D: TRBD1; J: TRBJ1-2; CDR3: CASSPRDRGYGYTF; DNA: TGTGCCAGCTCACCAAGGGACAGGGGCTATGGCTACACCTTC
V: TRBV6-5; size: few; D: .; J: TRBJ2-1; CDR3: CASSIRESYNEQFF; DNA: TGTGCCAGCAGTATACGGGAGTCGTACAATGAGCAGTTCTTC
V: TRBV14; size: .; D: TRBD2; J: TRBJ2-7; CDR3: CASSLSDLGLAGVSNEQYF; DNA: TGTGCCAGCAGCCTCTCGGACTTAGGACTAGCGGGAGTGTCGAACGAGCAGTACTTC
V: TRBV5-1; size: .; D: .; J: TRBJ2-1; CDR3: CASSLELVGEQFF; DNA: TGCGCCAGCAGCTTGGAACTAGTTGGTGAGCAGTTCTTC
V: TRBV6-1; size: .; D: TRBD2; J: TRBJ2-1; CDR3: CASKRTSGNNEQFF; DNA: TGTGCCAGCAAGCGAACTAGCGGGAACAATGAGCAGTTCTTC
V: TRBV6-5; size: .; D: .; J: TRBJ1-5; CDR3: CASRKDSRQPQHF; DNA: TGTGCCAGCAGAAAGGACAGCCGTCAGCCCCAGCATTTT
V: TRBV19; size: .; D: TRBD1; J: TRBJ1-5; CDR3: CASSILGTGGREPQHF; DNA: TGTGCCAGTAGTATACTGGGGACAGGGGGCAGAGAGCCCCAGCATTTT
V: TRBV6-4; size: .; D: .; J: TRBJ1-5; CDR3: CASSAQGGQPQHF; DNA: TGTGCCAGCAGTGCACAGGGTGGCCAGCCCCAGCATTTT
V: TRBV7-9; size: .; D: TRBD1; J: TRBJ2-2; CDR3: CASSEGQVEYTGELFF; DNA: TGTGCCAGCAGCGAAGGACAGGTGGAGTACACCGGGGAGCTGTTTTTT